Reported below is one TCR beta chain. Its antigen is not identified. Use of 60 Vbeta and 13 Jbeta primers characterized the PCR. The assay was immunoSEQ multiplex PCR, and TCRdb's table has in-frame clones only and misses some. The sample shows about 54,000 clones, roughly 84% of them seen only once. Donors were ostensibly healthy at sampling, although undocumented immune exposures were probable. The entry originates in a study of cytomegalovirus exposure and HLA in healthy donors. The study's findings and limits: Investigators reported 164 TCR beta chains as tied to cytomegalovirus.

Germline V lookup: CDR1 SGHVS, CDR2 FNYEAQ. This CDR3 contains 15 residues. V shed 5 bases and J 4 bases; nucleotides not matched to a gene: 10. The gene calls are TRBV7-6 and TRBJ2-5; 7 bases map to TRBD2. What was sequenced was PBMCs. The receptor's source is a woman between 18 and 29 years old in good health and CMV-seronegative. The CDR3 is CASSRPEGGPETQYF. The CDR3 bases are TGTGCCAGCAGCAGACCGGAGGGAGGGCCAGAGACCCAGTACTTC.